This TCR beta chain derives from a study of OX40 agonist ivuxolimab in advanced cancers. For the study at large: Checkpoint inhibitors had been given previously to under 50% of patients.

Study-level findings and limits: With doses of 0.1 to 3.0 mg/kg, CD4+ and CD8+ blood T cells had undergone clonal expansion by week 6. Clonal expansion was among the lowest in partial responders at 0.1-3.0 mg/kg, especially CD8+.

Sampled blood was obtained at baseline, cycle 4 day 1, and cycle 7 day 1. With respect to this clone: What it binds is not known.

The germline V gene encodes CDR1 LNHDA and CDR2 SQIVND (reference sequence). V was clipped by 2 bases and J by 8 bases, with 21 bases between them. The CDR3 totals 16 residues. The protocol was immunoSEQ multiplex PCR, while the TCRdb copy is restricted to in-frame clones and leaves out a portion. The table includes about 46,000 clones, around 81% detected once. V gene TRBV19 combines with J gene TRBJ1-2; tentatively, D is TRBD1 (6 bases). This TCR was sampled from an adult with an advanced solid tumor such as melanoma, head and neck, liver or kidney cancer. The sample consisted of CD4+ or CD8+ T cells sorted from blood, taken in a trial of the OX40 agonist ivuxolimab. CDR3 nucleotide sequence: TGTGCCAGTAGTATATCGACAGGACGCTCTTTTCTGGGCTACACCTTC. This gives the protein CASSISTGRSFLGYTF. The full variable domain, its missing parts supplied by reference TRBV19 and TRBJ1-2, is DGGITQSPKYLFRKEGQNVTLSCEQNLNHDAMYWYRQDPGQGLRLIYYSQIVNDFQKGDIAEGYSVSREKKESFPLTVTSAQKNPTAFYLCASSISTGRSFLGYTFGSGTRLTVV.